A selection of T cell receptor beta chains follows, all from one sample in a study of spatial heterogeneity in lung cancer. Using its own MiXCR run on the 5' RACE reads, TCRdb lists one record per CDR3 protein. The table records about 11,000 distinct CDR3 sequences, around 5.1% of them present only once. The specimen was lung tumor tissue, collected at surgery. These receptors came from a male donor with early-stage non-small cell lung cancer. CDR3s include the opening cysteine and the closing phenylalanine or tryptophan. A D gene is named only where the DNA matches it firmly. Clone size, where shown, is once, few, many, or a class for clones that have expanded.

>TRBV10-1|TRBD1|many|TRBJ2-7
CASSTGQGDEQYF
TGCGCCAGCAGTACAGGACAGGGCGACGAGCAGTACTTC
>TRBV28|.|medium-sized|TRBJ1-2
CASSFSQATPWIGGYGYTF
TGTGCCAGCAGTTTCTCCCAAGCCACCCCCTGGATCGGAGGCTATGGCTACACCTTC
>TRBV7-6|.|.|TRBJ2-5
CASSLVFSQETQYF
TGTGCCAGCAGCTTAGTCTTCTCTCAAGAGACCCAGTACTTC
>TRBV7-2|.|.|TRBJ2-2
CASRPLTGYSGELFF
TGTGCCAGCAGACCACTTACAGGGTATAGCGGGGAGCTGTTTTTT
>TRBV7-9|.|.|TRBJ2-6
CASSLSSGANVLTF
TGTGCCAGCAGCCTCAGCTCTGGGGCCAACGTCCTGACTTTC
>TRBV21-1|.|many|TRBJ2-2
CASSKRDSEGTGELFF
TGTGCCAGCAGCAAGAGGGACAGCGAGGGCACCGGGGAGCTGTTTTTT
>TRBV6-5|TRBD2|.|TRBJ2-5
CASSKGLAGGGFETQYF
TGTGCCAGCAGTAAGGGACTAGCGGGAGGGGGATTCGAGACCCAGTACTTC
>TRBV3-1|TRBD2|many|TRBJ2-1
CASSPSGGLGNEQFF
TGTGCCAGCAGCCCCAGCGGGGGGCTCGGAAATGAGCAGTTCTTC
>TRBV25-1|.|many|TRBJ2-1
CASSEYGPGVNNEQFF
TGTGCCAGCAGTGAATATGGCCCAGGGGTCAACAATGAGCAGTTCTTC
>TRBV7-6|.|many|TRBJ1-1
CASSLARNTEAFF
TGTGCCAGCAGCTTGGCCCGGAACACTGAAGCTTTCTTT
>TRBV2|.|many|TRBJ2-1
CASSVSGEQFF
TGTGCCAGCAGTGTGTCGGGTGAGCAGTTCTTC
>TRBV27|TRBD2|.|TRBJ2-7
CASRRYAGGLYEQYF
TGTGCCAGCAGGAGGTACGCGGGGGGCCTTTACGAGCAGTACTTC
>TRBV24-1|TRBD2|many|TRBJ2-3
CATSRGLAGSTDTQYF
TGTGCCACCAGCCGAGGACTAGCGGGGAGCACAGATACGCAGTATTTT
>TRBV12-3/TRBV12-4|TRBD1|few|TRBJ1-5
CASSRPGQGNNQPQHF
TGTGCCAGCAGTAGGCCGGGACAGGGTAATAATCAGCCCCAGCATTTT
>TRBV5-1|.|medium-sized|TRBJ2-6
CASSLGSGTLTNVLTF
TGCGCCAGCAGCTTGGGAAGCGGGACACTAACAAACGTCCTGACTTTC
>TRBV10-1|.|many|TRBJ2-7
CASSESTLGPHEQYF
TGCGCCAGCAGTGAGTCGACTCTGGGTCCCCACGAGCAGTACTTC
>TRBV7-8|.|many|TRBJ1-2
CASSLHDYGYTF
TGTGCCAGCAGCCTCCACGACTATGGCTACACCTTC
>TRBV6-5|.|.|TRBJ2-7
CASSYSIQGFYEQYF
TGTGCCAGCAGTTACTCGATCCAGGGGTTCTACGAGCAGTACTTC
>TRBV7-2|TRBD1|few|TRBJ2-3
CASSFPGGGTDTQYF
TGTGCCAGCAGCTTTCCAGGGGGTGGCACAGATACGCAGTATTTT
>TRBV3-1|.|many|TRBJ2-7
CASSHTRSSYEQYF
TGTGCCAGCAGCCATACGCGGAGCTCCTACGAGCAGTACTTC
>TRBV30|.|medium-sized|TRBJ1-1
CAWSRGSTEAFF
TGTGCCTGGAGTAGGGGTAGCACTGAAGCTTTCTTT
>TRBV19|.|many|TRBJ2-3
CASSRGLSDTQYF
TGTGCCAGTAGTAGAGGACTGTCAGATACGCAGTATTTT
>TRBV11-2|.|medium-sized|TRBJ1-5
CASSLVPGSSNQPQHF
TGTGCCAGCAGCTTAGTACCGGGGTCTAGCAATCAGCCCCAGCATTTT
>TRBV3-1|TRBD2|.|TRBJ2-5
CASSPRTSGAQETQYF
TGTGCCAGCAGCCCTAGGACTAGCGGGGCCCAAGAGACCCAGTACTTC
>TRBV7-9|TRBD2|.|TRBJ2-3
CASSLVGGITDTQYF
TGTGCCAGCAGCTTGGTGGGAGGGATCACAGATACGCAGTATTTT
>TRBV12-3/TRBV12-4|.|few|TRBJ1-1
CASSPSNTEAFF
TGTGCCAGCAGTCCAAGTAACACTGAAGCTTTCTTT
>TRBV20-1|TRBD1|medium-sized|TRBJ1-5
CSASDRAVDQPQHF
TGCAGTGCCTCGGACAGGGCCGTGGATCAGCCCCAGCATTTT
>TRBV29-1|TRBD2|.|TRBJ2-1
CSAHSGSGGSYNEQFF
TGCAGCGCCCATTCTGGTAGCGGGGGCTCCTACAATGAGCAGTTCTTC
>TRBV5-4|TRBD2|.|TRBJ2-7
CASSLDGGGGSSYEQYF
TGTGCCAGCAGCTTGGATGGGGGTGGCGGGAGCTCCTACGAGCAGTACTTC
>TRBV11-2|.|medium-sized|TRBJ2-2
CASSTNTGELFF
TGTGCCAGCAGTACGAACACCGGGGAGCTGTTTTTT
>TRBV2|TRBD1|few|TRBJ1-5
CASSGSGGTGQPQHF
TGTGCCAGCAGTGGATCAGGGGGTACAGGTCAGCCCCAGCATTTT
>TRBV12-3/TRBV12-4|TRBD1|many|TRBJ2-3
CASSSTGGRADTQYF
TGTGCCAGCAGTTCGACAGGGGGTCGAGCAGATACGCAGTATTTT
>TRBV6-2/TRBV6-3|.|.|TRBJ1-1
CASSPGGADAFF
TGTGCCAGCAGTCCGGGGGGCGCTGATGCTTTCTTT
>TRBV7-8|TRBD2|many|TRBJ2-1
CASSLDRAGRNEQFF
TGTGCCAGCAGCTTAGATCGAGCGGGAAGAAATGAGCAGTTCTTC
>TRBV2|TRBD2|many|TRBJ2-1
CASSVGTSDYNEQFF
TGTGCCAGCAGTGTTGGGACTAGCGACTACAATGAGCAGTTCTTC
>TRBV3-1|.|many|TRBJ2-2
CASSQGLTTGELFF
TGTGCCAGCAGCCAGGGACTGACCACCGGGGAGCTGTTTTTT
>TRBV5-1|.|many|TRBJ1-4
CASSFGGPANEKLFF
TGCGCCAGCAGCTTTGGGGGGCCAGCTAATGAAAAACTGTTTTTT
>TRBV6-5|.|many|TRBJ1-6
CASSLTGTADSPLHF
TGTGCCAGCAGTCTGACCGGGACGGCTGATTCACCCCTCCACTTT
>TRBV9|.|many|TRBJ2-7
CASSVGLDSYEQYF
TGTGCCAGCAGCGTAGGTCTGGACTCCTACGAGCAGTACTTC
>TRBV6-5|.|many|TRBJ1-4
CASSYSAGAGEKLFF
TGTGCCAGCAGTTACTCCGCAGGGGCAGGGGAAAAACTGTTTTTT
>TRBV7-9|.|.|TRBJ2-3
CASSSEGQSTDTQYF
TGTGCCAGCAGCTCGGAGGGACAGAGCACAGATACGCAGTATTTT
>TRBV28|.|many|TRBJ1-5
CASSFSGNQPQHF
TGTGCCAGCAGTTTCAGCGGGAATCAGCCCCAGCATTTT
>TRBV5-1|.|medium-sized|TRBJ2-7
CASSFHIQRDSLYEQYF
TGCGCCAGCAGCTTTCACATACAGCGAGACAGCCTCTACGAGCAGTACTTC
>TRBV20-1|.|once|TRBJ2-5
CSAQKAARNQETQYF
TGCAGTGCTCAAAAGGCGGCGAGAAACCAAGAGACCCAGTACTTC
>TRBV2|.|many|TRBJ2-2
CASNEQGYTGELFF
TGTGCCAGCAACGAGCAGGGCTACACCGGGGAGCTGTTTTTT
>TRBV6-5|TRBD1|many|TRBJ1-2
CASRQQGKGGYTF
TGTGCCAGCAGACAACAGGGGAAAGGAGGCTACACCTTC